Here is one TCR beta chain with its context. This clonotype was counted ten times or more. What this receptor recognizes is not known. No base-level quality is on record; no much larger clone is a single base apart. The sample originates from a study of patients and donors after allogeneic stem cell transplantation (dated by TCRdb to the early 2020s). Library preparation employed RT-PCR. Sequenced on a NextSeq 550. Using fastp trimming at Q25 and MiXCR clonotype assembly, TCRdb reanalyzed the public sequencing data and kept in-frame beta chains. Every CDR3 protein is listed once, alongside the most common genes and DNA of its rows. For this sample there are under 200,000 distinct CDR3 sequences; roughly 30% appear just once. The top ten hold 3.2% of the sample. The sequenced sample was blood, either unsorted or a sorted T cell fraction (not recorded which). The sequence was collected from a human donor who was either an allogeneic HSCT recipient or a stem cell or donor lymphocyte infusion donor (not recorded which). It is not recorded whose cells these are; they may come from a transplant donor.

The CDR3 amino acid sequence is: CASRGTGANEKLFF. The DNA reads TGTGCCAGCAGGGGGACAGGGGCTAATGAAAAACTGTTTTTT. The sequence links TRBV6-6 to TRBJ1-4; 10 central bases correspond to TRBD1. Sequences MNHNY (CDR1) and SVGAGI (CDR2) are obtained from the germline V gene (reference sequence). V is trimmed back by 6 bases and J by 3 bases, and the junction contains 1 base that no gene match accounts for. Taken from cysteine to phenylalanine, the CDR3 has 14 residues. Only the CDR3 portion is preserved as DNA: 42 bases, with reading frame beginning at the first base.